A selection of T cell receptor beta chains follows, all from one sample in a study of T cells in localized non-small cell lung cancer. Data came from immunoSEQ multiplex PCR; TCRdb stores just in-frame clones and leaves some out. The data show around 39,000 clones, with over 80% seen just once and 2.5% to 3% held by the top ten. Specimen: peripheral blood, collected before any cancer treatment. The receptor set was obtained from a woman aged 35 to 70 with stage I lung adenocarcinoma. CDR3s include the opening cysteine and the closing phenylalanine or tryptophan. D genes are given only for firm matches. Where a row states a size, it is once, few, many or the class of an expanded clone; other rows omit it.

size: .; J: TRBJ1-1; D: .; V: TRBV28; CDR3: CASYKNQASGAFF; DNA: TGTGCCAGCTATAAGAACCAAGCTTCCGGGGCTTTCTTT
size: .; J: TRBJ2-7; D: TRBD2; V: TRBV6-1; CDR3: CASSVLAGAYEQYF; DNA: TGTGCCAGCAGTGTTCTAGCGGGAGCCTACGAGCAGTACTTC
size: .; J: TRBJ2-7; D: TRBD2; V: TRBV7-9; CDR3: CASSRAGAYEQYF; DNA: TGTGCCAGCAGCAGGGCGGGGGCCTACGAGCAGTACTTC
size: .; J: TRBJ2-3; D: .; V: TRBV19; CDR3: CASSWLSPTDTQYF; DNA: TGTGCCAGTAGTTGGCTGTCCCCCACAGATACGCAGTATTTT
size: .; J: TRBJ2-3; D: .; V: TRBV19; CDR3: CASSIDGIDTQYF; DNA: TGTGCCAGTAGTATTGATGGAATCGATACGCAGTATTTT
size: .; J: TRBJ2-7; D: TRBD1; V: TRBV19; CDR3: CASSRTGTYEQYF; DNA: TGTGCCAGTTCCCGGACAGGGACCTACGAGCAGTACTTC
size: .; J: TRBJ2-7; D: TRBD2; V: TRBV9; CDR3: CASSVEIAGEGEQYF; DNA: TGTGCCAGCAGCGTAGAGATAGCGGGAGAAGGCGAGCAGTACTTC
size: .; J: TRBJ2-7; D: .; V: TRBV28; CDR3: CASSSSRDTSYEQYF; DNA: TGTGCCAGCAGTTCATCCCGGGACACGTCCTACGAGCAGTACTTC
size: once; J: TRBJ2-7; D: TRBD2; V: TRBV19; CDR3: CASSTLADPYEQYF; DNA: TGTGCCAGTAGTACCCTAGCGGATCCGTACGAGCAGTACTTC
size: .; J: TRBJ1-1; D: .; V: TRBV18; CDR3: CASSKSTDTEAFF; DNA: TGTGCCAGCTCAAAATCGACGGACACTGAAGCTTTCTTT
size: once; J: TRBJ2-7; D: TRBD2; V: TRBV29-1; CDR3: CSVEASGHLSSYEQYF; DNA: TGTAGCGTTGAGGCTAGCGGGCATTTGAGCTCCTACGAGCAGTACTTC
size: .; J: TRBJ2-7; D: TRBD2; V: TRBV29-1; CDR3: CRGWAGGLSYEQYF; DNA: TGCAGGGGTTGGGCGGGAGGCCTCTCCTACGAGCAGTACTTC
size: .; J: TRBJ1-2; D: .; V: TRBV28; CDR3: CASSLARADYGYTF; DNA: TGTGCCAGCAGTTTAGCCAGGGCTGACTATGGCTACACCTTC
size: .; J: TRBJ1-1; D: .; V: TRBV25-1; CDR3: CASSEVPSGGRTEAFF; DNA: TGTGCCAGCAGTGAGGTCCCGAGTGGGGGCCGGACTGAAGCTTTCTTT
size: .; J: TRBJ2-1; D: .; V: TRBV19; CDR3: CASRGVYNEQFF; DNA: TGTGCCAGTAGAGGGGTTTACAATGAGCAGTTCTTC
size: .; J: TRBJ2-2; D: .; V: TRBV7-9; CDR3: CASSLSGGVNTGELFF; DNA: TGTGCCAGCAGCCTCTCTGGCGGGGTGAACACCGGGGAGCTGTTTTTT
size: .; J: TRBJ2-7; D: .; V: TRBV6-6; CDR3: CASSAAYPYEQYF; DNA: TGTGCCAGCAGTGCCGCTTATCCCTACGAGCAGTACTTC
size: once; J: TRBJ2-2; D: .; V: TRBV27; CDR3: CASSFLRGGELFF; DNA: TGTGCCAGCAGTTTTCTCCGGGGCGGGGAGCTGTTTTTT
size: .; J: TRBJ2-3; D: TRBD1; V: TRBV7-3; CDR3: CASSPSPRQGYTDTQYF; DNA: TGTGCCAGCAGTCCATCGCCCCGACAGGGCTACACAGATACGCAGTATTTT
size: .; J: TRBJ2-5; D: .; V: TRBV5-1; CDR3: CASSLAVGQETQYF; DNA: TGCGCCAGCAGCTTGGCCGTGGGTCAAGAGACCCAGTACTTC
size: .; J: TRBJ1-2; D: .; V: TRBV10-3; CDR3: CAITPDRVYGYTF; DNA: TGTGCCATCACCCCAGACAGAGTCTATGGCTACACCTTC
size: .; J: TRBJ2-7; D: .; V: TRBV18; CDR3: CASSLGSGPPYEQYF; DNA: TGTGCCAGCTCCTTAGGGAGCGGGCCCCCCTACGAGCAGTACTTC
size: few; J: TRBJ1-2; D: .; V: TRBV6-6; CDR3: CASMAYGYTF; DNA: TGTGCCAGCATGGCCTATGGCTACACCTTC
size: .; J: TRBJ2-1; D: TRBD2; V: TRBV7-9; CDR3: CASSLTFGTSGTEQFF; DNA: TGTGCCAGCAGCTTAACCTTTGGGACTAGCGGGACTGAGCAGTTCTTC
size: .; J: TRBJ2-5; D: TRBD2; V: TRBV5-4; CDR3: CASSERTSGQETQYF; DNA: TGTGCCAGCAGCGAACGGACTAGCGGCCAAGAGACCCAGTACTTC
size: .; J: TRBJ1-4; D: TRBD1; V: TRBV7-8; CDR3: CASSTITGASEKLFF; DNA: TGTGCCAGCAGCACCATAACAGGGGCGAGTGAAAAACTGTTTTTT
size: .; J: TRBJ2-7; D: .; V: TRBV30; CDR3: CAWSRDRYYEQYF; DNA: TGTGCCTGGAGTCGGGACCGCTACTACGAGCAGTACTTC
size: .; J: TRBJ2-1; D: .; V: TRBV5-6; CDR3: CASSFGLGRGVTYNEQFF; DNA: TGTGCCAGCAGCTTTGGCCTGGGGAGGGGGGTAACCTACAATGAGCAGTTCTTC
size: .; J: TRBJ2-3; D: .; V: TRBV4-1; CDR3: CASSQPTDTQYF; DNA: TGCGCCAGCAGCCAACCTACAGATACGCAGTATTTT
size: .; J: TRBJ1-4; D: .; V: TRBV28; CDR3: CASTLGGFNEKLFF; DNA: TGTGCCAGCACCTTAGGGGGGTTTAATGAAAAACTGTTTTTT
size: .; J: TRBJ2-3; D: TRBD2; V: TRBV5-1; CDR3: CASSWGTSGSPDTQYF; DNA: TGCGCCAGCAGCTGGGGGACTAGCGGGAGCCCAGATACGCAGTATTTT
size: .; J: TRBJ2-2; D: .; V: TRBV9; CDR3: CASSVGLFNTGELFF; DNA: TGTGCCAGCAGCGTTGGACTCTTCAACACCGGGGAGCTGTTTTTT
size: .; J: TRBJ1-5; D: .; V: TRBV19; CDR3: CASSTLDTINQPQHF; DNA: TGTGCCAGTAGTACTTTGGACACGATCAATCAGCCCCAGCATTTT
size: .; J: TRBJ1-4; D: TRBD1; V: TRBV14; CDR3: CASRKGANEKLFF; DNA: TGTGCCAGCCGGAAGGGGGCCAATGAAAAACTGTTTTTT
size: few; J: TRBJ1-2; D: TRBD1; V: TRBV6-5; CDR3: CASSDRDGYTF; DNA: TGTGCCAGCAGTGACAGGGATGGCTACACCTTC
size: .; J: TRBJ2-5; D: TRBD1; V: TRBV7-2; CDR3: CASSLGQGQETQYF; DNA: TGTGCCAGCAGCTTAGGACAGGGCCAAGAGACCCAGTACTTC
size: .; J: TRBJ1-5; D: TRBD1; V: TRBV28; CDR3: CASSPQGVSNQPQHF; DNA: TGTGCCAGCAGCCCCCAGGGGGTTAGCAATCAGCCCCAGCATTTT
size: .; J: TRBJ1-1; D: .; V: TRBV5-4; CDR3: CASSLGAGLMNTEAFF; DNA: TGTGCCAGCAGCTTGGGGGCAGGGCTTATGAACACTGAAGCTTTCTTT
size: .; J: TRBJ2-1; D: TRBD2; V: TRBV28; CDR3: CASSPPPGGPYNEQFF; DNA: TGTGCCAGCAGTCCCCCTCCGGGGGGGCCCTACAATGAGCAGTTCTTC
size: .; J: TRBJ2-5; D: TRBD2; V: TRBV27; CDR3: CASTSGSAETQYF; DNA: TGTGCCAGCACTAGCGGGAGTGCCGAGACCCAGTACTTC
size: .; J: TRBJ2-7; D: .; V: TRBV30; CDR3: CACLRDSPIYEQYF; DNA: TGTGCCTGCCTGCGGGACAGCCCTATCTACGAGCAGTACTTC
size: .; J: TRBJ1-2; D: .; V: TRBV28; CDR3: CASSLRYGYTF; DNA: TGTGCCAGCAGTTTGCGGTATGGCTACACCTTC
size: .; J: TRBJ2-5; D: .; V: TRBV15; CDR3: CATSRETRQGETQYF; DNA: TGTGCCACCAGCAGAGAGACCCGTCAGGGAGAGACCCAGTACTTC
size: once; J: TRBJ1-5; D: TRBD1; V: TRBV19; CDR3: CASSGSGGNQPQHF; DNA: TGTGCCAGTAGTGGGTCAGGGGGGAATCAGCCCCAGCATTTT
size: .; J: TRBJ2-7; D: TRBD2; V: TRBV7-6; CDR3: CASSLNPSGVNEQYF; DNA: TGTGCCAGCAGCTTAAACCCTAGCGGAGTTAACGAGCAGTACTTC
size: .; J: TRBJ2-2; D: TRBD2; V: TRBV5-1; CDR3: CASSLAGSGRGTGELFF; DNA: TGCGCCAGCAGCTTGGCCGGGAGCGGGAGGGGCACCGGGGAGCTGTTTTTT